Listed below are T cell receptor beta chains from one sample, sequenced in a study of beta chain features in type 1 diabetes. Assay used: immunoSEQ multiplex PCR; TCRdb lists only in-frame clones, some missing. The sample has more than 150,000 clones; 7% to 10% are singletons. The material sequenced was central memory CD4+ T cells from blood. The receptors were sampled from a woman under 30 in good health. Both conserved end residues are part of each CDR3. A D gene is named only where the DNA matches it firmly. For some rows the clone size is stated as once, few or many, or as a class when expanded; others skip it.

D: -
J: TRBJ2-1
V: TRBV28
size: medium-sized
CDR3: CASIGGGLSSYNEQFF
DNA: TGTGCCAGCATAGGTGGCGGACTAAGCTCCTACAATGAGCAGTTCTTC

D: TRBD1
J: TRBJ2-2
V: TRBV7-2
size: few
CDR3: CASSPQGDTGELFF
DNA: TGTGCCAGCAGCCCCCAGGGGGACACCGGGGAGCTGTTTTTT

D: -
J: TRBJ1-1
V: TRBV29-1
size: many
CDR3: CSVAGHPSNTEAFF
DNA: TGCAGCGTTGCCGGACACCCGTCGAACACTGAAGCTTTCTTT

D: TRBD2
J: TRBJ2-1
V: TRBV19
size: many
CDR3: CASGRDEQFF
DNA: TGTGCCAGCGGGAGGGATGAGCAGTTCTTC

D: -
J: TRBJ1-2
V: TRBV6-5
size: -
CDR3: CASGARELYGYTF
DNA: TGTGCCAGCGGGGCAAGGGAACTCTATGGCTACACCTTC

D: -
J: TRBJ2-3
V: TRBV6-1
size: -
CDR3: CASQYEGRETDTQYF
DNA: TGTGCCAGCCAATACGAGGGAAGGGAGACAGATACGCAGTATTTT

D: -
J: TRBJ2-1
V: TRBV19
size: few
CDR3: CASSIRRGSEQFF
DNA: TGTGCCAGTAGTATCCGAAGGGGGAGTGAGCAGTTCTTC

D: -
J: TRBJ2-1
V: TRBV7-9
size: few
CDR3: CASSQITEGEQFF
DNA: TGTGCCAGCAGCCAAATAACGGAGGGTGAGCAGTTCTTC

D: TRBD1
J: TRBJ2-3
V: TRBV7-2
size: few
CDR3: CASTDRGTDTQYF
DNA: TGTGCCAGCACCGACAGGGGTACAGATACGCAGTATTTT

D: -
J: TRBJ1-5
V: TRBV19
size: few
CDR3: CATRGEDQPQHF
DNA: TGTGCCACTAGGGGAGAAGATCAGCCCCAGCATTTT

D: TRBD1
J: TRBJ2-2
V: TRBV4-3
size: few
CDR3: CASSQDPGQANTGELFF
DNA: TGCGCCAGCAGCCAAGATCCGGGACAGGCGAACACCGGGGAGCTGTTTTTT

D: TRBD1
J: TRBJ1-4
V: TRBV11-2
size: -
CDR3: CASSPYGQGRGEKLFF
DNA: TGTGCCAGCAGCCCCTACGGACAGGGAAGAGGGGAAAAACTGTTTTTT

D: TRBD1
J: TRBJ1-2
V: TRBV2
size: few
CDR3: CASSERTGLSGYTF
DNA: TGTGCCAGCAGTGAAAGGACAGGGCTTAGTGGCTACACCTTC

D: -
J: TRBJ2-4
V: TRBV29-1
size: many
CDR3: CSVAKDSDGDIQYF
DNA: TGCAGCGTTGCCAAGGACAGTGATGGGGACATTCAGTACTTC

D: TRBD1
J: TRBJ2-1
V: TRBV15
size: -
CDR3: CATSRPGGANNEQFF
DNA: TGTGCCACCAGCAGACCAGGGGGCGCTAATAATGAGCAGTTCTTC

D: TRBD2
J: TRBJ2-3
V: TRBV2
size: -
CDR3: CASRYLAGLTDTQYF
DNA: TGTGCCAGCAGATATCTAGCGGGACTCACAGATACGCAGTATTTT

D: TRBD2
J: TRBJ2-1
V: TRBV7-6
size: many
CDR3: CASSPSGRVNNEQFF
DNA: TGTGCCAGCAGCCCTAGCGGGAGGGTGAATAATGAGCAGTTCTTC

D: -
J: TRBJ2-5
V: TRBV7-9
size: many
CDR3: CASRTDGGAETQYF
DNA: TGTGCCAGCAGGACAGATGGGGGCGCAGAGACCCAGTACTTC

D: -
J: TRBJ1-4
V: TRBV5-1
size: -
CDR3: CASSLGTTTNEKLFF
DNA: TGCGCCAGCAGCTTGGGGACAACAACTAATGAAAAACTGTTTTTT

D: -
J: TRBJ2-5
V: TRBV14
size: few
CDR3: CASSFSRNQETQYF
DNA: TGTGCCAGCAGTTTTTCGCGGAACCAAGAGACCCAGTACTTC

D: -
J: TRBJ2-2
V: TRBV30
size: -
CDR3: CAWSPGSSTGELFF
DNA: TGTGCCTGGAGTCCCGGGAGTTCAACCGGGGAGCTGTTTTTT

D: TRBD1
J: TRBJ2-7
V: TRBV29-1
size: -
CDR3: CSADAGQGLYEQYF
DNA: TGCAGCGCCGACGCCGGACAGGGCTTGTACGAGCAGTACTTC

D: TRBD1
J: TRBJ1-6
V: TRBV5-1
size: few
CDR3: CASSLEGANNSPLHF
DNA: TGCGCCAGCAGCTTGGAGGGGGCGAATAATTCACCCCTCCACTTT